This passage covers 21 T cell receptor beta chains from one sample sequenced in a study of T cell responses to AZD1222 COVID-19 vaccine. Profiled with immunoSEQ multiplex PCR; TCRdb holds only in-frame clones, not every one. The sample has 130,000 or so clones; 90% to 95% are singletons. Material: peripheral blood, obtained on day 0 of AZD1222 vaccination. Receptors originate from an adult in good health.

The genes are TRBV2 and TRBJ1-1; TRBD1 might be the D (5 bases). V was cut by 4 bases and J by 1 base, with 7 bases left in between. The germline gives CDR1 SNHLY, CDR2 FYNNEI. This CDR3 comprises 13 residues. The CDR3 sequence is CASSGDGNTEAFF. The CDR3 DNA reads as TGTGCCAGCAGTGGGGACGGGAACACTGAAGCTTTCTTT.

V and J are TRBV6-6 and TRBJ1-5; D is unresolved. This CDR3 is 14 amino acids long. V was clipped by 7 bases and J by 1 base, with 11 bases between them. The germline V gene has CDR1 MNHNY and CDR2 SVGAGI (reference sequence). CDR3 protein: CASTRGGSNQPQHF. Here the CDR3 DNA reads TGTGCCAGCACCCGCGGCGGAAGCAATCAGCCCCAGCATTTT.

This clone has only one observation. The J gene is TRBJ2-7, the V gene TRBV20-1, with 10 bases fitting TRBD2. The germline V gene has CDR1 DFQATT and CDR2 SNEGSKA (reference sequence). This CDR3 comprises 16 residues. V dropped 3 bases and J dropped 4; count of bases not matched to a gene: 12. This CDR3 reads CSASGGRTSGIYEQYF. Here the CDR3 DNA reads TGCAGTGCTAGTGGAGGCCGGACTAGCGGAATTTACGAGCAGTACTTC.

The chain recombines TRBV28 with TRBJ1-1; D call uncertain. The CDR3 extends over 15 amino acids. Between the trimmed V and J ends, which lost 1 base and 6 bases, there was a span of 15 bases. Germline V lookup: CDR1 MDHEN, CDR2 SYDVKM. CDR3 region: CASSLLQARGAEAFF. As DNA, the CDR3 is TGTGCCAGCAGTTTATTGCAGGCTCGAGGCGCTGAAGCTTTCTTT.

J is TRBJ1-1 and V is TRBV12-3 or TRBV12-4, with TRBD1 matching over 9 bases. The J segment lost 8 bases and the V segment lost 6 bases, leaving 4 bases of the junction unmatched. CDR3 length: 12 residues. The CDR3 sequence is CASSSGTGEAFF. In nucleotides, the CDR3 is TGTGCCAGCAGCTCTGGGACAGGGGAAGCTTTCTTT.

The DNA for the CDR3 is TGTGCCACCAGCCGACCGCCGGGGAACACTGAAGCTTTCTTT. Translation: CATSRPPGNTEAFF. This chain joins TRBV15 and TRBJ1-1; D not certain. Germline CDR1 LNHNV, CDR2 YYDKDF (reference sequence). The length of the CDR3 is 14 residues. The V end was cut by 5 bases, the J end by 1 base, with 11 bases between.

As DNA, the CDR3 is TGTGCCAGCAGCCCGAGACAGGGGGCCGACACTGAAGCTTTCTTT. It yields the protein CASSPRQGADTEAFF. This chain connects TRBV9 to TRBJ1-1, with 10 bases identical to TRBD1. The junction had 6 bases not matched to a gene; V was cut back by 4 bases and J by 3 bases. The CDR3 spans 15 residues. Per germline, CDR1 SGDLS and CDR2 YYNGEE.

This chain uses TRBV12-5 with TRBJ2-7; TRBD2 aligns across 8 bases. Germline V lookup: CDR1 LGHNT, CDR2 FRNRAP. V lost 3 bases, J lost 3 bases, and 13 bases stayed unmatched. The CDR3 spans 17 residues. The CDR3 region has the DNA TGTGCTAGTGGTTTTGCCTCGTCCGGGGGGGCCCACTACGAGCAGTACTTC. Translating gives CASGFASSGGAHYEQYF. Complete variable domain (other parts from reference TRBV12-5 and TRBJ2-7): DARVTQTPRHKVTEMGQEVTMRCQPILGHNTVFWYRQTMMQGLELLAYFRNRAPLDDSGMPKDRFSAEMPDATLATLKIQPSEPRDSAVYFCASGFASSGGAHYEQYFGPGTRLTVT.

The chain recombines TRBV10-2 with TRBJ1-5; 7 positions match TRBD1. CDR1 is WSHSY and CDR2 is SAAADI in the germline V gene. V lost 0 bases, J lost 10 bases, and 6 bases stayed unmatched. This CDR3 has 14 amino acids. This CDR3 reads CASSESGQPLPQHF. The CDR3 region has the DNA TGCGCCAGCAGTGAGTCGGGACAGCCCTTACCCCAGCATTTT.

The chain has TRBV6-1 and TRBJ2-7, with D unclear. The CDR3 length is 13 residues. Trimming took off 1 base at V and 6 bases at J, with 10 bases between the two ends. Germline CDR1 is MNHNS and CDR2 is SASEGT. The CDR3 nucleotides are TGTGCCAGCAGTGAAGTCGGGTATCGCGAGCAGTACTTC. Residues: CASSEVGYREQYF.

The chain links TRBV5-5 to TRBJ2-7; D is perhaps TRBD2 (5 bases). The CDR3 has 15 amino acids. Trimming stripped 4 bases from V and 0 bases from J, with 14 bases between. Germline V gives CDR1 SGHKS, CDR2 YYEKEE (reference sequence). DNA for the CDR3: TGTGCCAGCAGCGCCCACGCGGGTAGCTCCTACGAGCAGTACTTC. This encodes CASSAHAGSSYEQYF. Using reference TRBV5-5 and TRBJ2-7 for the parts outside the CDR3, the full variable domain is DAGVTQSPTHLIKTRGQQVTLRCSPISGHKSVSWYQQVLGQGPQFIFQYYEKEERGRGNFPDRFSARQFPNYSSELNVNALLLGDSALYLCASSAHAGSSYEQYFGPGTRLTVT.

The rearrangement uses TRBV11-2 and TRBJ1-2; TRBD1 is a possible D gene (5 bases). This CDR3 spans 12 amino acids. The V end lost 0 bases, the J end lost 14 bases, and 13 bases lay between the germline ends. Germline V gene lookup returns CDR1 SGHAT and CDR2 FQNNGV. The CDR3 bases are TGTGCCAGCAGCTTAGATCGCGGGGGAGGAACCTTC. It specifies CASSLDRGGGTF. The whole variable domain, filled in from reference TRBV11-2 and TRBJ1-2, reads EAGVAQSPRYKIIEKRQSVAFWCNPISGHATLYWYQQILGQGPKLLIQFQNNGVVDDSQLPKDRFSAERLKGVDSTLKIQPAKLEDSAVYLCASSLDRGGGTFGSGTRLTVV.

The chain carries TRBV5-1 and TRBJ2-3; D is possibly TRBD1 (5 bases). V was clipped by 0 bases and J by 1 base, with 9 bases between them. Germline-derived CDR1 and CDR2 are SGHRS and YFSETQ. The CDR3 sequence is 15 residues long. The CDR3 sequence is CASSLEGARTDTQYF. CDR3 nucleotide sequence: TGCGCCAGCAGCTTGGAAGGGGCCCGCACAGATACGCAGTATTTT.

About this clone: Other DNA sequences within the sample encode an identical CDR3. J is TRBJ1-2 and V is TRBV18; D is unresolved. From germline, CDR1 is KGHSH and CDR2 LQKENI. This CDR3 has 13 amino acids. Between the trimmed V and J ends, which lost 0 bases and 1 base, there was a span of 3 bases. CDR3 nucleotide sequence: TGTGCCAGCTCACCACCGAGTAACTATGGCTACACCTTC. This gives the protein CASSPPSNYGYTF.

The chain has TRBV11-3 and TRBJ2-1; 9 nucleotides match TRBD1. Germline V lookup: CDR1 SGHNT, CDR2 YENEEA. CDR3 length: 14 amino acids. Trimming removed 4 bases from V and 5 bases from J; junction bases left unmatched: 3. This CDR3 is CASSWGQGNNEQFF. In DNA form, the CDR3 reads TGTGCCAGCAGCTGGGGACAGGGTAACAATGAGCAGTTCTTC.

The chain employs TRBV2 and TRBJ1-5, with D uncertain. V gave up 4 bases and J gave up 2 bases, with 3 bases separating them. Germline CDR1 is SNHLY and CDR2 is FYNNEI. This CDR3 contains 12 residues. The CDR3 here is CASSAGNQPQHF. The CDR3 DNA reads as TGTGCCAGCAGTGCAGGCAATCAGCCCCAGCATTTT.

The CDR3: CASSSLPRPPGYGYTF. The CDR3, as DNA: TGCGCCAGCAGCTCCCTCCCACGACCCCCCGGCTATGGCTACACCTTC. The rearrangement joins TRBV5-1 to TRBJ1-2; D unclear. The CDR3 sequence is 16 residues long. Trimming cost V 3 bases and J 4 bases, with 19 bases left between them. CDR1 SGHRS and CDR2 YFSETQ come from the germline V gene.

The V and J genes are TRBV7-2 and TRBJ2-5; 7 positions agree with TRBD2. The length of the CDR3 is 15 residues. V was pared by 0 bases and J by 2 bases, with 3 bases of the junction left unmatched. Germline CDR1 SGHTA, CDR2 FQGNSA. The CDR3 DNA is TGTGCCAGCAGCTTAGCCTGGGGAGGGCAAGAGACCCAGTACTTC. This translates into CASSLAWGGQETQYF.

This sequence joins TRBV29-1 and TRBJ2-7; tentative D call: TRBD1 (6 bases). Deletions cut 0 bases from V and 6 bases from J, with 21 bases between. This CDR3 comprises 16 residues. Germline loops: CDR1 SQVTM, CDR2 ANQGSEA. The DNA for the CDR3 is TGCAGCGTTGAAGATCCTGGTAAGCCAGGGGCTGGCGAGCAGTACTTC. It codes for CSVEDPGKPGAGEQYF.

This clone was detected only once. This chain joins TRBV28 and TRBJ1-1, with D uncertain. The CDR3 runs 13 residues. Germline V gene data show CDR1 as MDHEN and CDR2 as SYDVKM. V was clipped by 2 bases and J by 12 bases, with 16 bases between them. The CDR3 loop is CASSLTGRFGTFF. The CDR3 bases are TGTGCCAGCAGTTTAACCGGCAGGTTCGGGACTTTCTTT.

This clone was counted once. In DNA form, the CDR3 reads TGTGCCAGCAGTCGGGACCTGGGGGAGACCCAGTACTTC. It codes for CASSRDLGETQYF. J is TRBJ2-5 and V is TRBV2; tentatively, D is TRBD1 or TRBD2 (5 bases each). The V end was cut by 5 bases, the J end by 5 bases, with 12 bases between. The CDR3 runs 13 residues. CDR1 SNHLY and CDR2 FYNNEI come from the germline V gene. The variable domain in full, completed from reference TRBV2 and TRBJ2-5, reads EPEVTQTPSHQVTQMGQEVILRCVPISNHLYFYWYRQILGQKVEFLVSFYNNEISEKSEIFDDQFSVERPDGSNFTLKIRSTKLEDSAMYFCASSRDLGETQYFGPGTRLLVL.